The source of this TCR beta chain is a study of blood T cell repertoires in COVID-19. As processed by the authors: The authors estimated nucleated cell counts from reference gene primer amplification. Profiling relied on immunoSEQ multiplex PCR, and the TCRdb table lists in-frame clones only, not all of them. Clone size and V and J calls were adopted from that table, with D and trimming inferred from the DNA. Of some 98,000 clones in the sample, around 82% were seen once. CDR3 length equals 14 residues. V was pared by 5 bases and J by 3 bases, with 13 bases between. Germline V gives CDR1 MNHNY, CDR2 SVGAGI (reference sequence).

This receptor was obtained from a man between 70 and 80 years old with active or convalescent COVID-19. This chain joins TRBV6-6 and TRBJ1-2; a weak D match, TRBD1 (5 bases). Sequenced sample: peripheral blood. The CDR3 bases are TGTGCCAGCAGTGGCAGACAAGGGGACTATGGCTACACCTTC. This gives the protein CASSGRQGDYGYTF.